This TCR beta chain was documented in a study of T cell repertoires in cytomegalovirus infection. General study results and limits: There were HLA-C-restricted CMV-specific TCR beta clonotypes dominating the ex vivo response. Based on cumulative public TCR beta family frequency, carriers of CMV plus the relevant HLA were identified.

Remarks on this clonotype: As yet, its antigen is unknown.

TCRdb recomputed calls from the reads with MiXCR, one row per CDR3 protein. This repertoire shows around 69,000 distinct CDR3 sequences, about 29% found once; its top ten account for 45% to 75%. Germline-derived CDR1 and CDR2 are LGHNA and YNFKEQ. The V end was cut by 1 base, the J end by 4 bases, with 7 bases between. This CDR3 region has 14 residues. The sequencing used CD8+ T cells from cultured PBMCs, collected from culture after CMV antigen stimulation. The rearrangement uses TRBV4-2 and TRBJ2-2, with D unclear. The TCR was taken from a human donor in good health (CMV status not recorded). Some clones in this sample may be carry-over from other donors' samples. CDR3 amino acids: CASSQGWSTGELFF. CDR3 bases: TGTGCCAGCAGCCAAGGGTGGTCCACCGGGGAGCTGTTTTTT.